This T cell receptor beta chain was sequenced for a study of untreated major depressive disorder (dated by TCRdb to 2017 to 2018). Regarding the research as a whole: The study was a cross-sectional case-control comparison of T cell phenotype and TCR repertoire between antidepressant-free major depressive disorder patients and individually matched non-depressed controls. The sequencing was a follow-up to the differences in Vbeta 5.1, Vbeta 11 and Vbeta 22 usage that flow cytometry had picked up across the whole cohort. Summary of the overall study and its limitations: Because of strict matching and exclusion criteria, the study sample was comparatively small, which limits how generalizable the findings are. TRBV25-01 and TRBV02-01 usage followed the flow-cytometry pattern but did not reach statistical significance in the sequencing data. For the sequencing comparisons, one-tailed planned tests were applied to only three preselected Vbeta families. Sequencing confirmed higher TRBV05-01 (Vbeta 5.1) usage among CD4+ T cells of depressed patients than controls, with p = 0.040 in a one-tailed test. In every sequenced subject, all of the top five TRBV05-01 clones were private clones.

Each depressed patient was pairwise matched to a non-depressed control for sex, age, current smoking status and body mass index. Every participant was of European descent. A DSM-IV diagnosis of major depressive disorder and a Hamilton Rating Scale for Depression score of at least 18 were present in all patients. For at least 8 weeks before enrollment, patients had taken no psychiatric medication of any kind, antidepressants included. Depression severity ranging from moderate to severe was represented among patients. Major medical conditions, Axis I/II comorbidities, regular medication or illicit drug use, and drinking over 100 g alcohol weekly were applied as exclusion criteria for all participants. From each participant, roughly 30 ml of peripheral blood was collected into EDTA tubes. Using the BD IMag Human CD4 T Lymphocyte Enrichment Set, CD4+ T cells were purified from thawed PBMCs via magnetic negative selection. Flow cytometry confirmed that the CD4+ enrichment method typically gave approximately 96% purity. TCRbeta sequencing was performed on a subgroup of four or five case-control pairs selected blind to chemokine receptor expression and flow-cytometric repertoire skewing results. All blood samples were collected in the morning at 8:00 a.m., and PBMCs were isolated by Ficoll-Hypaque gradient centrifugation. PBMCs were cryopreserved by gradual cooling to -80°C and stored in liquid nitrogen until assayed.

This clone was recorded only once. Its antigen is currently not known. It has no much larger one-base neighbor in the sample; base qualities were not kept. Reading the germline V gene gives CDR1 SQVTM and CDR2 ANQGSEA. For this chain, trimming is 4 bases at the V end and 0 bases at the J end, and the number of junction bases without a gene match is 7. The CDR3 sequence holds 15 residues, the cysteine and phenylalanine included. Only CDR3 DNA is held: 45 bases, read in frame from base 1. The Qiagen DNeasy Blood and Tissue Kit was used to extract total genomic DNA from the purified CD4+ T cells. Following immunoSEQ immunosequencing protocols, the TCRbeta CDR3 region, as defined by IMGT, was amplified and sequenced. Under the source paper's analysis protocol: Preprocessing of raw sequence data for PCR and sequencing error correction was performed by the immunoSEQ service. After being loaded into the immunoSEQ Analyzer, the data underwent further analysis with VDJtools v1.0.7. The paired Wilcoxon signed-rank test was applied to assess differences between patients and controls. In its TCRdb copy, this immuneACCESS table keeps in-frame sequences only and misses some clones. Where compared with another copy, unresolved V genes explain less than half of these, and the others have no known cause. V and J calls and clone size are as listed in that table; D and trimming were resolved from the DNA. This sample is represented by roughly 17,000 clones; more than 85% of them were singletons. Together, the top ten hold approximately 0.58% of the sample.

The TCR comes from a woman in her thirties or forties with major depressive disorder. Source material: CD4+ T cells from PBMCs. The rearranged segments are TRBV29-1 and TRBJ1-1, with 8 central nucleotides matching TRBD1. The DNA reads as follows: TGCAGCGTTGCGACAGGGGCCTTCATGAACACTGAAGCTTTCTTT. This encodes CSVATGAFMNTEAFF.